Below, 24 T cell receptor beta chains from the same sample are listed, as sequenced in a study of identical twins. TCRdb analysed the 5' RACE reads with MiXCR anew, one entry per CDR3 protein. The table includes hundreds of thousands of distinct CDR3 sequences, over 9% detected once. These sequences were also reported in another study, on yellow fever vaccine responses in identical twins.

Sequenced: PBMCs. The source of these receptors is a woman between 18 and 30 years old in good health.

This clonotype has at least ten counts. The V call is TRBV7-9, the J call TRBJ2-2; 7 nucleotides match TRBD1. This CDR3 has 17 residues. V was pared by 5 bases and J by 5 bases, with 14 bases of the junction left unmatched. The germline V gene has CDR1 SEHNR and CDR2 FQNEAQ (reference sequence). The CDR3 region is CASSAGTAAGLTGELFF. CDR3 sequence (DNA): TGTGCCAGCAGCGCAGGGACAGCCGCCGGGCTAACCGGGGAGCTGTTTTTT.

This clonotype has just a few counts. Written as DNA, the CDR3 is TGTGCCACCAGCAGAGTGGCGGGTGGACAAGAGACCCAGTACTTC. The encoded protein is CATSRVAGGQETQYF. The chain links TRBV15 to TRBJ2-5; D might be TRBD2 (5 bases). Germline V CDR1 and CDR2: LNHNV, YYDKDF (reference sequence). This CDR3 comprises 15 residues. Trimming pared 1 base from V and 2 bases from J, leaving 11 bases between.

The gene calls are TRBV7-9 and TRBJ1-2; D gene ambiguous. This CDR3 region has 15 residues. V shed 1 base and J shed 0 bases, with 9 bases lying between them. Germline V gene lookup returns CDR1 SEHNR and CDR2 FQNEAQ (reference sequence). CDR3 residues: CASSLGSSPNYGYTF. The DNA of the CDR3 is TGTGCCAGCAGCTTAGGATCCAGCCCTAACTATGGCTACACCTTC.

The sample holds a few counts of this clonotype. The CDR3 protein is CASSQMTGAGRNEQFF. The CDR3 nucleotides read TGTGCCAGCAGCCAAATGACAGGGGCAGGAAGGAATGAGCAGTTCTTC. V is TRBV28 and J is TRBJ2-1, with 8 bases identical to TRBD1. The germline V gene encodes CDR1 MDHEN and CDR2 SYDVKM. The J segment lost 7 bases and the V segment lost 6 bases, leaving 14 bases of the junction unmatched. CDR3 length: 16 residues.

The J gene is TRBJ2-3, the V gene TRBV5-5; no firm D call. Germline V gene sequence: CDR1 SGHKS, CDR2 YYEKEE (reference sequence). V dropped 1 base and J dropped 11 bases, with 11 bases sitting between them. CDR3 length: 12 amino acids. The CDR3 sequence: CASSLSQAVQYF. CDR3 in DNA: TGTGCCAGCAGCTTGTCCCAGGCTGTGCAGTATTTT.

Only a few counts were recorded for this clonotype. The V call is TRBV14, the J call TRBJ2-1, with unresolved D. The CDR3 extends over 14 amino acids. Germline CDR1 is SGHDN and CDR2 is FVKESK. V gave up 5 bases and J gave up 2 bases, with 10 bases separating them. The CDR3 DNA sequence: TGTGCCAGCAGCTACAGCCGTCCCTACAATGAGCAGTTCTTC. This encodes CASSYSRPYNEQFF.

This clonotype was seen only a few times. The chain carries TRBV12-3 or TRBV12-4 and TRBJ1-5, with D tentatively TRBD1 (5 bases). V lost 5 bases and J 7 bases, leaving 9 bases between the germline ends. This CDR3 has 12 amino acids. The CDR3 DNA sequence: TGTGCCAGCAGTAACAGGTTGCAGCCCCAGCATTTT. It is translated as CASSNRLQPQHF.

This clonotype turned up a few times. This sequence joins TRBV14 and TRBJ2-2; tentatively, D is TRBD1 or TRBD2 (5 bases each). Looked up from germline, CDR1 is SGHDN and CDR2 is FVKESK. This CDR3 spans 16 amino acids. Between the trimmed V and J ends, which lost 4 bases and 4 bases, there was a span of 16 bases. The CDR3 spells CASSRTAGTTTGELFF. The CDR3 region has the DNA TGTGCCAGCAGCCGTACCGCCGGGACCACCACCGGGGAGCTGTTTTTT.

The chain links TRBV9 to TRBJ1-2; 8 positions match TRBD1. CDR3 length equals 14 residues. V lost 0 bases to trimming and J lost 8 bases; unmatched junction nucleotides: 6. CDR1 and CDR2 from the germline V gene are SGDLS and YYNGEE. CDR3 in amino acids: CASSVGTGTDGYTF. DNA of the CDR3: TGTGCCAGCAGCGTAGGGACAGGGACCGACGGCTACACCTTC.

Only a few counts were recorded for this clonotype. The chain links TRBV3-1 to TRBJ2-2; TRBD1 matches at 7 bases. Losses at the gene ends were 6 bases for V and 1 base for J; bases not matched to a gene: 8. Germline CDR1 is LGHDT and CDR2 is YNNKEL (reference sequence). The CDR3 has 16 residues. The CDR3 spells CASSFLGQMNTGELFF. In DNA form, the CDR3 reads TGTGCCAGCAGTTTCCTGGGACAGATGAACACCGGGGAGCTGTTTTTT.

At least ten counts were recorded for this clonotype. The chain employs TRBV5-1 and TRBJ2-2; perhaps TRBD1 as D (6 bases). Germline CDR1 is SGHRS and CDR2 is YFSETQ. The ends were cut back, 4 bases at V and 7 bases at J, with 8 bases in the middle. This CDR3 has 12 residues. CDR3 bases: TGCGCCAGCAGCCCAGGGGTCGGGGAGCTGTTTTTT. This sequence encodes CASSPGVGELFF.

V usage is TRBV19 and J usage is TRBJ2-7; TRBD1 might be the D (7 bases). V shed 5 bases and J shed 0 bases, with 14 bases lying between them. The CDR3 extends over 15 amino acids. The germline V gene has CDR1 LNHDA and CDR2 SQIVND (reference sequence). In DNA, the CDR3 is TGTGCCAGTAGTGGAGGGACAGCCAGCTCCTACGAGCAGTACTTC. Translated: CASSGGTASSYEQYF. Looking up the rest from reference TRBV19 and TRBJ2-7 gives the full variable domain: DGGITQSPKYLFRKEGQNVTLSCEQNLNHDAMYWYRQDPGQGLRLIYYSQIVNDFQKGDIAEGYSVSREKKESFPLTVTSAQKNPTAFYLCASSGGTASSYEQYFGPGTRLTVT.

The rearrangement joins TRBV4-1 to TRBJ2-3; 7 bases match TRBD1. This CDR3 has 15 residues. The germline V gene encodes CDR1 MGHRA and CDR2 YSYEKL. V trimming: 4 bases; J trimming: 0 bases; junction bases outside the gene matches: 4. CDR3 loop: CASSPGQRSTDTQYF. CDR3 nucleotide sequence: TGCGCCAGCAGCCCGGGACAGCGAAGCACAGATACGCAGTATTTT.

This clonotype has more than one count but fewer than ten. V usage is TRBV11-2 and J usage is TRBJ2-1; 9 bases line up with TRBD1. CDR1 and CDR2 from the germline V gene are SGHAT and FQNNGV. J lost 7 bases, V lost 0 bases, and 10 bases had no gene match. The CDR3 covers 17 residues. In DNA, the CDR3 is TGTGCCAGCAGCTTAGACCCCGGGACAGGGTTCAGGAATGAGCAGTTCTTC. Translating it yields CASSLDPGTGFRNEQFF. Full variable domain (rest looked up from reference TRBV11-2 and TRBJ2-1): EAGVAQSPRYKIIEKRQSVAFWCNPISGHATLYWYQQILGQGPKLLIQFQNNGVVDDSQLPKDRFSAERLKGVDSTLKIQPAKLEDSAVYLCASSLDPGTGFRNEQFFGPGTRLTVL.

This clonotype appeared a few times. V is TRBV29-1 and J is TRBJ1-1; D is unclear. Trimming took 4 bases from V and 0 from J, leaving 9 bases between them. Germline-derived CDR1 and CDR2 are SQVTM and ANQGSEA. The CDR3 length is 13 residues. This CDR3 is CSVVRGLNTEAFF. CDR3 in DNA: TGCAGCGTTGTGCGGGGATTGAACACTGAAGCTTTCTTT.

The J gene is TRBJ1-3, the V gene TRBV20-1; perhaps TRBD1 as D (6 bases). The CDR3 runs 14 residues. From germline, CDR1 is DFQATT and CDR2 SNEGSKA (reference sequence). V lost 3 bases, J lost 0 bases, and 9 bases lay in between. The CDR3 sequence: CSASDRTSGNTIYF. Here the CDR3 DNA reads TGCAGTGCTAGTGACAGGACCTCTGGAAACACCATATATTTT.

This clonotype was seen ten or more times. This rearrangement joins TRBV12-3 or TRBV12-4 to TRBJ1-1; D gene unclear. V lost 5 bases and J lost 1, with 8 bases in between. The CDR3 length is 13 residues. The CDR3 DNA follows: TGTGCCAGCAGTACTGATAAGAACACTGAAGCTTTCTTT. Protein sequence: CASSTDKNTEAFF.

V usage is TRBV7-9 and J usage is TRBJ2-3, with a possible D match to TRBD2 (5 bases). The germline V gene encodes CDR1 SEHNR and CDR2 FQNEAQ (reference sequence). Trimming took 5 bases from V and 7 from J, leaving 13 bases between them. The CDR3 extends over 13 amino acids. The CDR3 sequence is CASSPGSPNTQYF. The CDR3 DNA reads TGTGCCAGCAGCCCGGGGAGCCCAAATACGCAGTATTTT.

There are a few counts of this clonotype. The chain uses TRBV9 and TRBJ2-3; D is possibly TRBD1 or TRBD2 (5 bases each). The ends were cut back, 4 bases at V and 4 bases at J, with 16 bases in the middle. This CDR3 spans 15 amino acids. Germline V gene data show CDR1 as SGDLS and CDR2 as YYNGEE. The DNA for the CDR3 is TGTGCCAGCAGCTCCCGGGGCCCGGCACCAGATACGCAGTATTTT. It translates to CASSSRGPAPDTQYF. Full variable domain (rest looked up from reference TRBV9 and TRBJ2-3): DSGVTQTPKHLITATGQRVTLRCSPRSGDLSVYWYQQSLDQGLQFLIQYYNGEERAKGNILERFSAQQFPDLHSELNLSSLELGDSALYFCASSSRGPAPDTQYFGPGTRLTVL.

This clonotype was detected a few times. CDR3 DNA: TGTGCCAGCAGCTCCCCGGCCTACGAGCAGTACTTC. The encoded protein is CASSSPAYEQYF. The rearrangement joins TRBV5-6 to TRBJ2-7; no firm D call. Trimming took off 3 bases at V and 2 bases at J, with 6 bases between the two ends. Per germline, CDR1 SGHDT and CDR2 YYEEEE. The CDR3 consists of 12 residues.

V is TRBV5-1 and J is TRBJ2-7, with a possible D match to TRBD1 (6 bases). The CDR3 sequence is 18 residues long. Per germline, CDR1 SGHRS and CDR2 YFSETQ. V lost 5 bases to trimming and J lost 6 bases, with 30 bases between them. CDR3 nucleotide sequence: TGCGCCAGCAGGAATCCAGGGGACCCTACTACCCTGGGGGTCGAGCAGTACTTC. Translating gives CASRNPGDPTTLGVEQYF.

This chain connects TRBV25-1 to TRBJ2-1; D perhaps matches TRBD2 (5 bases). This CDR3 has 13 residues. Deletions cut 10 bases from V and 9 bases from J, with 19 bases between. The V gene's germline CDR1 is MGHDK and CDR2 SYGVNS. The DNA for the CDR3 is TGTGCCACCCGGGGTGGGCCCTTTGGTGAGCAGTTCTTC. Translation gives CATRGGPFGEQFF.

The V call is TRBV12-3 or TRBV12-4, the J call TRBJ2-7; tentatively, D is TRBD1 or TRBD2 (5 bases each). Trimming took 5 bases from V and 6 from J, leaving 20 bases between them. The CDR3 runs to 15 residues. This CDR3 reads CASSPPPGQRIEQYF. The DNA for the CDR3 is TGTGCCAGCAGTCCACCGCCGGGGCAGCGGATCGAGCAGTACTTC.

The rearrangement joins TRBV19 to TRBJ2-1; 14 nucleotides match TRBD2. The CDR3 runs 14 residues. Per germline, CDR1 LNHDA and CDR2 SQIVND (reference sequence). V lost 10 bases to trimming and J lost 7 bases; unmatched junction nucleotides: 6. DNA for the CDR3: TGTGCCACTCGGACTAGCGGGAGGCAGAATGAGCAGTTCTTC. Amino acids: CATRTSGRQNEQFF.